This T cell receptor beta chain was sequenced in a study of shared clonotypes between healthy human individuals. Whole-study results and caveats: Blood alone was sampled, and tissue repertoires likely differ. Clonotype sharing across donors was expected to vary with sequencing depth.

Turning to this clone: As yet, its antigen is unknown.

Sequencing on ten immunoSEQ deep assay plates was performed for unsorted PBMC DNA. Repertoires were generated with immunoSEQ multiplex PCR, while TCRdb's copy carries only in-frame clones and drops some. The repertoire has about 480,000 clones, about 80% of them found once; the top ten carry about an eighth. The donors were all Caucasian adults (living in Nashville, Tennessee). The length of the CDR3 is 13 residues. V lost 4 bases and J lost 4; bases outside the gene matches: 3. Germline V gene lookup returns CDR1 SGHTA and CDR2 FQGNSA. The chain recombines TRBV7-2 with TRBJ2-5, with 7 bases matching TRBD2. The TCR sequence derives from a woman between 40 and 50 years old in good health. Some clones in this sample may be carry-over from other donors' samples. The sample taken for sequencing was PBMCs. In DNA form, the CDR3 reads TGTGCCAGCAGCTGGACTAGTGGAGAGACCCAGTACTTC. The encoded protein is CASSWTSGETQYF.